This is a list of T cell receptor beta chains from one sample in a study of T cells in tumors after PD-1 blockade. Assay used: immunoSEQ multiplex PCR; TCRdb lists only in-frame clones, some missing. The sample holds some 20,000 clones, about 77% seen once. The input for sequencing was PBMCs, taken before anti-PD-1 treatment. These TCRs come from a human donor with basal cell carcinoma. Each CDR3 is given with its conserved first and last residue.

j_gene: TRBJ2-7
v_gene: TRBV20-1
CDR3aa: CSASPLAGQSYEQYF

j_gene: TRBJ1-2
v_gene: TRBV2
CDR3aa: CAIRTGEFYGYTF

j_gene: TRBJ1-5
v_gene: TRBV6-2/TRBV6-3
CDR3aa: CASSSSSPSLRTGLGYQPQHF

j_gene: TRBJ1-4
v_gene: TRBV10-2
CDR3aa: CASSESRVANEKLFF

j_gene: TRBJ2-7
v_gene: TRBV30
CDR3aa: CAWSRGGGSEQYF

j_gene: TRBJ2-5
v_gene: TRBV2
CDR3aa: CASRSGTSVETQYF

j_gene: TRBJ1-1
v_gene: TRBV21-1
CDR3aa: CASSKVRAVNTEAFF

j_gene: TRBJ2-5
v_gene: TRBV9
CDR3aa: CASSAGQGAWETQYF

j_gene: TRBJ1-5
v_gene: TRBV27
CDR3aa: CASTHPPGQGALSNQPQHF

j_gene: TRBJ1-2
v_gene: TRBV30
CDR3aa: CAQRTGGSNYGYTF

j_gene: TRBJ1-2
v_gene: TRBV6-5
CDR3aa: CASSYSTGGVDGYTF

j_gene: TRBJ1-6
v_gene: TRBV9
CDR3aa: CASSAGGGGVSPLHF

j_gene: TRBJ2-2
v_gene: TRBV12-3/TRBV12-4
CDR3aa: CASSPRGELFF

j_gene: TRBJ2-5
v_gene: TRBV15
CDR3aa: CATSRDRGLASYQETQYF

j_gene: TRBJ2-2
v_gene: TRBV7-7
CDR3aa: CASSSNLGERGTGELFF

j_gene: TRBJ2-2
v_gene: TRBV27
CDR3aa: CASSLTGLTGELFF

j_gene: TRBJ1-2
v_gene: TRBV28
CDR3aa: CASSLFEYGYTF

j_gene: TRBJ2-2
v_gene: TRBV10-3
CDR3aa: CAIGTVDTRMGTGELFF

j_gene: TRBJ1-1
v_gene: TRBV18
CDR3aa: CASSPSRGGAEAFF

j_gene: TRBJ1-3
v_gene: TRBV6-1
CDR3aa: CASSEIYSGNTIYF

j_gene: TRBJ1-1
v_gene: TRBV7-3
CDR3aa: CASSSNGGMNTEAFF

j_gene: TRBJ2-7
v_gene: TRBV7-3
CDR3aa: CASSRDSPAEQYF

j_gene: TRBJ1-6
v_gene: TRBV28
CDR3aa: CASSQGLMVFFSPLHF

j_gene: TRBJ1-5
v_gene: TRBV4-1
CDR3aa: CASSQGEFGKGGSNQPQHF

j_gene: TRBJ2-1
v_gene: TRBV2
CDR3aa: CPSSYGGAREGSSYNEQFF

j_gene: TRBJ2-3
v_gene: TRBV6-1
CDR3aa: CASSEARVGGTQYF

j_gene: TRBJ1-2
v_gene: TRBV4-1
CDR3aa: CASSQAGGSNYGYTF

j_gene: TRBJ2-3
v_gene: TRBV12-5
CDR3aa: CASGLTAGARGTDTQYF

j_gene: TRBJ1-3
v_gene: TRBV5-1
CDR3aa: CASSLGVTGNTIYF

j_gene: TRBJ2-1
v_gene: TRBV2
CDR3aa: CPRCHGWAGVGSSYNEQFF

j_gene: TRBJ2-3
v_gene: TRBV7-3
CDR3aa: CASSIGADTQYF

j_gene: TRBJ2-7
v_gene: TRBV3-1/TRBV3-2
CDR3aa: CASSRKGLSQYF